This TCR beta chain was documented in a study of cytomegalovirus exposure and HLA in healthy donors. Healthy bone marrow donors supplied every sample. The PCR ran on 60 Vbeta and 13 Jbeta primers. Data came from immunoSEQ multiplex PCR; TCRdb stores just in-frame clones and leaves some out. Of almost 95,000 clones in the sample, roughly 69% were seen once. Study-wide points: By a later analysis, the bulk of CMV-associated TCR beta chains appeared HLA-restricted. Among TCR beta chains, those listed as cytomegalovirus-associated numbered some 160.

This clone was seen only a few times. Its antigen is undetermined. V dropped 5 bases and J dropped 4 bases, with 15 bases sitting between them. Germline V lookup: CDR1 MNHEY, CDR2 SMNVEV (reference sequence). This CDR3 comprises 15 residues. The rearrangement uses TRBV27 and TRBJ1-3; possible D gene TRBD1, 6 bases. Sequencing input: PBMCs. This TCR was sampled from a man over 45 in good health and CMV-seronegative. In nucleotides, the CDR3 is TGTGCCAGCAGTGCCGCCAGGACAGTCGGAAACACCATATATTTT. It encodes CASSAARTVGNTIYF.